These 32 T cell receptor beta chains were all obtained from the same sample, sequenced in a study of T cell repertoires in cytomegalovirus infection. From the reads, TCRdb called clonotypes with MiXCR, one entry per CDR3 protein. The sample includes fewer than 300,000 distinct CDR3 sequences, under 30% of them seen just once. Material for sequencing was PBMCs. Receptors originate from a human donor in good health (CMV status not recorded). Some clones in this sample may be carry-over from other donors' samples.

The rearrangement links TRBV7-2 to TRBJ1-5; D ambiguous. Trimming removed 0 bases from V and 0 bases from J, with 9 bases in between. The germline gives CDR1 SGHTA, CDR2 FQGNSA. This CDR3 has 16 amino acids. This CDR3 reads CASSLAGSNSNQPQHF. DNA of the CDR3: TGTGCCAGCAGCTTAGCTGGGTCAAATAGCAATCAGCCCCAGCATTTT.

This clonotype showed up just a few times. Given a much more abundant clone one base away, this may be a read error. This chain joins TRBV7-2 and TRBJ1-1; D gene unclear. Germline CDR1 SGHTA, CDR2 FQGNSA. The CDR3 length is 14 residues. Between the trimmed V and J ends, which lost 5 bases and 3 bases, there was a span of 13 bases. CDR3 DNA sequence: TGTGCCAGCAGCCCCCCCGGTGGGGACACTGAAGCTTTCTTT. Its translation is CASSPPGGDTEAFF. Full variable domain (outside the CDR3, taken from reference TRBV7-2 and TRBJ1-1): GAGVSQSPSNKVTEKGKDVELRCDPISGHTALYWYRQSLGQGLEFLIYFQGNSAPDKSGLPSDRFSAERTGGSVSTLTIQRTQQEDSAVYLCASSPPGGDTEAFFGQGTRLTVV.

This clonotype was seen many times. This rearrangement joins TRBV11-3 to TRBJ2-2, with 8 bases lining up with TRBD1. The V gene's germline CDR1 is SGHNT and CDR2 YENEEA. The V and J ends lost 5 bases and 4 bases, in that order; junction bases with no gene match: 6. The CDR3 is 15 residues long. The DNA for the CDR3 is TGTGCCAGCAGCCCGACAGGGGTCGGCACCGGGGAGCTGTTTTTT. As protein: CASSPTGVGTGELFF. Supplemented by reference TRBV11-3 and TRBJ2-2, the full variable domain reads EAGVVQSPRYKIIEKKQPVAFWCNPISGHNTLYWYLQNLGQGPELLIRYENEEAVDDSQLPKDRFSAERLKGVDSTLKIQPAELGDSAVYLCASSPTGVGTGELFFGEGSRLTVL.

The chain is built from TRBV7-2 and TRBJ2-7; D perhaps matches TRBD2 (5 bases). V was clipped by 0 bases and J by 2 bases, with 8 bases between them. Per germline, CDR1 SGHTA and CDR2 FQGNSA. CDR3 length: 14 residues. CDR3 DNA sequence: TGTGCCAGCAGCTTAGCTTACGGGGCCTACGAGCAGTACTTC. This codes for CASSLAYGAYEQYF.

Comments on this clonotype: A read error may be the cause here, since a much bigger clone is one base away. Given the absence of the conserved phenylalanine or tryptophan at the CDR3 end, a read error is likely. V is TRBV19 and J is TRBJ2-1; D possibly corresponds to TRBD1 (7 bases). The CDR3 is 17 residues long. From germline, CDR1 is LNHDA and CDR2 SQIVND (reference sequence). V shed 3 bases and J shed 7 bases, with 22 bases lying between them. The CDR3 here is CASSMFPGQPTRNEQFL. Here the CDR3 DNA reads TGTGCCAGTAGTATGTTTCCGGGACAGCCGACTAGGAATGAGCAGTTCTTA.

This chain connects TRBV10-3 to TRBJ2-2; weak D call: TRBD1 (6 bases). Germline-derived CDR1 and CDR2 are ENHRY and SYGVKD. V lost 7 bases, J lost 0 bases, and 12 bases lay in between. This CDR3 region has 15 residues. For the CDR3, the DNA is TGTGCCATCACTAAGGCAGGGGCGAACACCGGGGAGCTGTTTTTT. It encodes CAITKAGANTGELFF.

This clonotype was seen a handful of times. The V and J genes are TRBV11-3 and TRBJ2-5; D is perhaps TRBD1 (6 bases). Germline V lookup: CDR1 SGHNT, CDR2 YENEEA. The CDR3 has 15 amino acids. Trimming took 4 bases from V and 4 from J, leaving 16 bases between them. This chain's CDR3 is CASSSRTEGVETQYF. CDR3 DNA: TGTGCCAGCAGCTCGAGGACCGAGGGGGTAGAGACCCAGTACTTC.

This clonotype was detected only a few times. The rearrangement joins TRBV7-9 to TRBJ2-7; 9 bases align to TRBD1. There are 16 residues in the CDR3. Losses at the gene ends were 4 bases for V and 6 bases for J; bases not matched to a gene: 13. In germline, CDR1 is SEHNR, CDR2 FQNEAQ (reference sequence). CDR3 in amino acids: CASSSENRGLGREQYF. The CDR3 DNA sequence: TGTGCCAGCAGCTCAGAAAACAGGGGGCTCGGACGCGAGCAGTACTTC.

The chain is built from TRBV2 and TRBJ1-1; D uncertain. Germline CDR1 and CDR2: SNHLY and FYNNEI. Between the trimmed V and J ends, which lost 4 bases and 0 bases, there was a span of 9 bases. CDR3 length: 14 residues. The CDR3 sequence is CASSVRPMNTEAFF. The CDR3 DNA sequence: TGTGCCAGCAGTGTACGGCCCATGAACACTGAAGCTTTCTTT. The entire variable domain, with the rest obtained from reference TRBV2 and TRBJ1-1, is as follows: EPEVTQTPSHQVTQMGQEVILRCVPISNHLYFYWYRQILGQKVEFLVSFYNNEISEKSEIFDDQFSVERPDGSNFTLKIRSTKLEDSAMYFCASSVRPMNTEAFFGQGTRLTVV.

The chain recombines TRBV9 with TRBJ2-7; weak D call: TRBD1 (5 bases). Between the trimmed V and J ends, which lost 0 bases and 0 bases, there was a span of 10 bases. The germline V gene encodes CDR1 SGDLS and CDR2 YYNGEE. This CDR3 contains 15 residues. CDR3 DNA: TGTGCCAGCAGCGTAGGGGGCACCGCCTCCTACGAGCAGTACTTC. Translation gives CASSVGGTASYEQYF. The variable domain in full, with the rest retrieved from reference TRBV9 and TRBJ2-7, is DSGVTQTPKHLITATGQRVTLRCSPRSGDLSVYWYQQSLDQGLQFLIQYYNGEERAKGNILERFSAQQFPDLHSELNLSSLELGDSALYFCASSVGGTASYEQYFGPGTRLTVT.

CDR3 DNA: TGCAGTGCTAGCTTCCGGGGGCGCTCCTACGAGCAGTACTTC. As protein: CSASFRGRSYEQYF. V gene TRBV20-1 combines with J gene TRBJ2-7; D might be TRBD1 or TRBD2, each matching 6 bases. V was cut by 3 bases and J by 0 bases, with 12 bases left in between. Germline loops: CDR1 DFQATT, CDR2 SNEGSKA (reference sequence). The CDR3 is made up of 14 amino acids.

This clonotype has a handful of counts. V and J are TRBV28 and TRBJ2-1; unclear D gene. CDR1 and CDR2 (germline): MDHEN, SYDVKM. Trimming left V 7 bases short and J 3 bases short, with 13 bases between. The CDR3 runs to 14 residues. This chain's CDR3 is CASTPVQNYNEQFF. The CDR3 nucleotides read TGTGCCAGCACCCCCGTACAGAACTACAATGAGCAGTTCTTC.

This clonotype was recorded at least ten times. The chain joins TRBV11-2 to TRBJ2-2; D might be TRBD2 (5 bases). Germline CDR1 and CDR2: SGHAT and FQNNGV. Trimming cost V 9 bases and J 8 bases, with 16 bases left between them. The CDR3 sequence is 13 residues long. The CDR3 spells CASGLTIQGELFF. CDR3 coding DNA: TGTGCCAGTGGACTGACCATACAGGGGGAGCTGTTTTTT. Together with reference TRBV11-2 and TRBJ2-2, the CDR3 gives the full variable domain: EAGVAQSPRYKIIEKRQSVAFWCNPISGHATLYWYQQILGQGPKLLIQFQNNGVVDDSQLPKDRFSAERLKGVDSTLKIQPAKLEDSAVYLCASGLTIQGELFFGEGSRLTVL.

This clonotype was detected a few times. V gene TRBV29-1 combines with J gene TRBJ1-5; the D is unclear. This CDR3 is 13 amino acids long. V lost 4 bases, J lost 0 bases, and 7 bases lay in between. Germline loops: CDR1 SQVTM, CDR2 ANQGSEA. CDR3 in amino acids: CSVGGSSNQPQHF. The DNA for the CDR3 is TGCAGCGTTGGGGGTAGTAGCAATCAGCCCCAGCATTTT.

The chain employs TRBV5-1 and TRBJ1-1, with D uncertain. Germline loops: CDR1 SGHRS, CDR2 YFSETQ. This CDR3 region has 15 residues. V was trimmed by 0 bases and J by 4 bases, leaving 13 bases between them. This CDR3 reads CASSLVAGRGTEAFF. The DNA for the CDR3 is TGCGCCAGCAGCTTGGTCGCAGGTCGAGGCACTGAAGCTTTCTTT.

This chain connects TRBV5-4 to TRBJ2-1; D not certain. The CDR3 has 15 amino acids. V lost 0 bases and J lost 5, with 12 bases in between. Germline V gene lookup returns CDR1 SGHNT and CDR2 YYREEE (reference sequence). This chain's CDR3 is CASSLELGRNNEQFF. The CDR3 bases are TGTGCCAGCAGCTTGGAGTTGGGTAGAAACAATGAGCAGTTCTTC.

The chain's CDR3 is CASSHLVAARGPEQYF. The CDR3 DNA is TGCGCCAGCAGCCACCTCGTCGCGGCCAGGGGACCCGAGCAGTACTTC. This chain uses TRBV23-1 with TRBJ2-7; D possibly corresponds to TRBD1 (6 bases). TRBV23-1 is known as an ORF, though its function is uncertain. This CDR3 has 16 residues. V lost 6 bases and J 6 bases, leaving 24 bases between the germline ends.

The chain employs TRBV5-1 and TRBJ1-4; D remains unclear. Looked up from germline, CDR1 is SGHRS and CDR2 is YFSETQ. The CDR3 extends over 13 amino acids. V dropped 1 base and J dropped 6 bases, with 7 bases sitting between them. The CDR3 loop is CASSLRLDEKLFF. CDR3 in DNA: TGCGCCAGCAGCTTGCGGCTGGATGAAAAACTGTTTTTT.

This clonotype was observed a handful of times. The rearrangement uses TRBV11-2 and TRBJ1-6; 9 bases align to TRBD1. The germline gives CDR1 SGHAT, CDR2 FQNNGV. The CDR3 extends over 16 amino acids. Unmatched junction bases numbered 6, after V lost 2 bases and J lost 7 bases. The CDR3 reads CASSLTPGTGNSPLHF. In DNA form, the CDR3 reads TGTGCCAGCAGCTTAACCCCCGGGACAGGGAATTCACCCCTCCACTTT.

This clonotype has ten or more counts. The chain links TRBV7-2 to TRBJ1-1; D gene ambiguous. Germline-derived CDR1 and CDR2 are SGHTA and FQGNSA. The CDR3 is 14 residues long. Trimming stripped 9 bases from V and 0 bases from J, with 14 bases between. In DNA, the CDR3 is TGTGCCAGTACCTTTTCCGGGATGAACACTGAAGCTTTCTTT. Its translation: CASTFSGMNTEAFF.

The J gene is TRBJ2-1, the V gene TRBV14; 9 nucleotides align to TRBD2. From germline, CDR1 is SGHDN and CDR2 FVKESK. V shed 0 bases, J shed 2 bases, and the junction held 5 bases outside the gene matches. This CDR3 is built from 17 residues. This CDR3 is CASSQDSGGGAYNEQFF. The CDR3 DNA sequence: TGTGCCAGCAGCCAAGATAGCGGCGGGGGGGCCTACAATGAGCAGTTCTTC.

J is TRBJ2-1 and V is TRBV29-1, with D maybe TRBD1 (6 bases). Germline V lookup: CDR1 SQVTM, CDR2 ANQGSEA. Trimming removed 5 bases from V and 3 bases from J, with 14 bases in between. The length of the CDR3 is 14 residues. The CDR3 coding sequence is TGCAGCGTTCAGCCGGGACAACTCTACAATGAGCAGTTCTTC. Translating it yields CSVQPGQLYNEQFF.

This chain uses TRBV10-3 with TRBJ1-1; no definite D call. Germline CDR1 reads ENHRY; CDR2 reads SYGVKD. V dropped 6 bases and J dropped 1 base, with 15 bases sitting between them. The CDR3 runs 15 residues. CDR3 sequence reads: CAISYGERGNTEAFF. The CDR3 DNA is TGTGCCATCAGCTACGGGGAGCGGGGGAACACTGAAGCTTTCTTT.

The chain has TRBV27 and TRBJ1-2; 9 positions match TRBD1. The CDR3 totals 14 residues. Per the germline V gene, CDR1 is MNHEY and CDR2 is SMNVEV (reference sequence). Trimming took 4 bases from V and 5 from J; bases not matched to a gene: 5. DNA for the CDR3: TGTGCCAGCAGTTCAGCCGGGACAGGGTATGGCTACACCTTC. Translated, it gives CASSSAGTGYGYTF.

This clonotype was seen many times. This chain uses TRBV7-2 with TRBJ1-2; 8 positions match TRBD1. CDR1 is SGHTA and CDR2 is FQGNSA in the germline V gene. After removal of 6 bases from V and 6 bases from J, the junction contained 6 bases not matched to a gene. The CDR3 spans 13 residues. CDR3 protein: CASSYPGQDGYTF. The CDR3 region has the DNA TGTGCCAGCAGTTACCCGGGACAGGATGGCTACACCTTC.

V usage is TRBV20-1 and J usage is TRBJ2-5; D remains unclear. The CDR3 loop spans 14 amino acids. Trimming removed 0 bases from V and 1 base from J, with 9 bases in between. Per germline, CDR1 DFQATT and CDR2 SNEGSKA (reference sequence). Written as DNA, the CDR3 is TGCAGTGCTAGAGATTTAGGCCGCCAAGAGACCCAGTACTTC. Protein: CSARDLGRQETQYF.

This chain uses TRBV5-1 with TRBJ2-7; the match to TRBD1 covers 8 bases. Germline V gene sequence: CDR1 SGHRS, CDR2 YFSETQ. The CDR3 runs to 15 residues. V gave up 4 bases and J gave up 1 base; unmatched junction bases: 7. The CDR3 nucleotides are TGCGCCAGCAGCCTCAGGGGGCCGCATTCCTACGAGCAGTACTTC. Its protein product is CASSLRGPHSYEQYF.

The chain employs TRBV6-5 and TRBJ2-7; D might be TRBD1 (6 bases). This CDR3 spans 16 amino acids. Trimming pared 2 bases from V and 2 bases from J, leaving 16 bases between. Germline CDR1 and CDR2: MNHEY and SVGAGI. The CDR3 DNA reads TGTGCCAGCAGTTACACCTATACAGGGTCCCCCTACGAGCAGTACTTC. Translating it yields CASSYTYTGSPYEQYF.

This clonotype was counted ten times or more. This sequence joins TRBV7-2 and TRBJ2-2, with D possibly matching TRBD2 (6 bases). The CDR3 loop spans 14 amino acids. Trimming took 1 base from V and 4 from J, leaving 7 bases between them. Per the germline V gene, CDR1 is SGHTA and CDR2 is FQGNSA. The CDR3 region has the DNA TGTGCCAGCAGCTTAGTGGGAGGCACCGGGGAGCTGTTTTTT. Translation gives CASSLVGGTGELFF.

The J gene is TRBJ2-5, the V gene TRBV5-1, with TRBD2 matching 7 bases. The V segment lost 0 bases and the J segment 1 base; nucleotides outside the gene matches: 3. From germline, CDR1 is SGHRS and CDR2 YFSETQ. This CDR3 has 15 residues. The CDR3 DNA reads as TGCGCCAGCAGCTTGGATCCTAGCGGCCAAGAGACCCAGTACTTC. It translates to CASSLDPSGQETQYF.

This clonotype came up once. This chain joins TRBV6-5 and TRBJ2-7; 8 positions match TRBD1. The J segment lost 5 bases and the V segment lost 2 bases, leaving 2 bases of the junction unmatched. Germline V lookup: CDR1 MNHEY, CDR2 SVGAGI. The CDR3 runs to 13 residues. CDR3 nucleotide sequence: TGTGCCAGCAGTTACCGACAGGGGAACGAGCAGTACTTC. Protein: CASSYRQGNEQYF.

The chain couples TRBV6-1 to TRBJ1-3, with 8 bases identical to TRBD1. Trimming cost V 4 bases and J 1 base; bases outside gene matches: 6. The CDR3 length is 16 residues. Germline lookup yields CDR1 MNHNS and CDR2 SASEGT. The CDR3 protein is CASSATQGASGNTIYF. DNA of the CDR3: TGTGCCAGCAGTGCCACCCAGGGGGCTTCTGGAAACACCATATATTTT.